The 29 T cell receptor beta chains below were found in one sample sequenced in a study of OX40 agonist ivuxolimab in advanced cancers. Sequencing was performed with immunoSEQ multiplex PCR; in TCRdb, only in-frame clones are kept and a portion is missing. The data hold tens of thousands of clones, with roughly 80% observed a single time. The source was CD4+ or CD8+ T cells sorted from blood, collected in a trial of the OX40 agonist ivuxolimab. The receptors here all came from an adult with an advanced solid tumor such as melanoma, head and neck, liver or kidney cancer.

The chain is built from TRBV11-3 and TRBJ2-3; 8 positions match TRBD2. J gave up 1 base and V 5 bases, and 2 bases lay outside the gene matches. Germline-derived CDR1 and CDR2 are SGHNT and YENEEA. The CDR3 has 14 residues. The CDR3 bases are TGTGCCAGCAGCCGAGCGGGAGGCACAGATACGCAGTATTTT. This translates into CASSRAGGTDTQYF.

V usage is TRBV9 and J usage is TRBJ1-2, with TRBD1 matching 9 bases. Germline lookup yields CDR1 SGDLS and CDR2 YYNGEE. The CDR3 loop spans 17 amino acids. V dropped 4 bases and J dropped 2; count of bases not matched to a gene: 12. DNA for the CDR3: TGTGCCAGCAGCAATACCGGGACAGGGAGGGGGAACTATGGCTACACCTTC. Translated: CASSNTGTGRGNYGYTF.

CDR3 sequence reads: CASKASDRVLMNTEAFF. In DNA, the CDR3 is TGTGCTTCAAAAGCCTCGGACAGAGTTCTCATGAACACTGAAGCTTTCTTT. The rearrangement joins TRBV19 to TRBJ1-1, with D possibly matching TRBD1 (6 bases). The CDR3 totals 17 residues. Germline CDR1 and CDR2: LNHDA and SQIVND (reference sequence).

The chain uses TRBV5-4 and TRBJ2-6; 7 bases line up with TRBD1. Germline V gene data show CDR1 as SGHNT and CDR2 as YYREEE (reference sequence). V lost 2 bases to trimming and J lost 0 bases; unmatched junction nucleotides: 5. The CDR3 is 17 residues long. CDR3 sequence (DNA): TGTGCCAGCAGCTTCGGGACAGCAAGCTCTGGGGCCAACGTCCTGACTTTC. Its translation: CASSFGTASSGANVLTF.

The chain joins TRBV30 to TRBJ2-7; D gene uncertain. In germline, CDR1 is GTSNPN, CDR2 SVGIG (reference sequence). This CDR3 has 12 residues. V was clipped by 2 bases and J by 4 bases, with 9 bases between them. CDR3 in amino acids: CAWSPGSYEQYF. The CDR3 nucleotides read TGTGCCTGGAGTCCTGGCAGTTACGAGCAGTACTTC.

The rearrangement links TRBV7-9 to TRBJ1-2, with TRBD1 identical over 8 bases. Per the germline V gene, CDR1 is SEHNR and CDR2 is FQNEAQ (reference sequence). V lost 5 bases and J lost 5; bases outside the gene matches: 16. There are 17 residues in the CDR3. CDR3 sequence (DNA): TGTGCCAGCAGCCCAGCGGTGCAGGGGGCGCAGGGGTATGGCTACACCTTC. Translating gives CASSPAVQGAQGYGYTF.

The chain employs TRBV4-3 and TRBJ1-2; D call uncertain. Deletions cut 1 base from V and 7 bases from J, with 4 bases between. The CDR3 extends over 11 amino acids. CDR1 LGHNA and CDR2 YSLEER come from the germline V gene. The DNA of the CDR3 is TGCGCCAGCAGCCAAGTCGGTGGCTACACCTTC. Amino acid sequence: CASSQVGGYTF.

In this sample, this clone turned up once. This chain joins TRBV18 and TRBJ2-2; 7 bases match TRBD1. CDR1 and CDR2 from the germline V gene are KGHSH and LQKENI. V shed 3 bases and J 5 bases; nucleotides not matched to a gene: 9. The CDR3 contains 16 residues. The CDR3 loop reads CASSPVWGQPTGELFF. CDR3 nucleotide sequence: TGTGCCAGCTCACCTGTTTGGGGACAGCCGACCGGGGAGCTGTTTTTT.

This chain joins TRBV7-9 and TRBJ1-2, with unresolved D. CDR3 length: 13 amino acids. Looked up from germline, CDR1 is SEHNR and CDR2 is FQNEAQ (reference sequence). The V end lost 1 base, the J end lost 7 bases, and 10 bases lay between the germline ends. The CDR3 region is CASSLVEGTGYTF. The CDR3 nucleotides are TGTGCCAGCAGCTTAGTGGAGGGTACTGGCTACACCTTC.

J is TRBJ2-6 and V is TRBV21-1; no DNA check was done on the table's D call, TRBD1. TRBV21-1 is noted as a pseudogene. The CDR3 covers 15 residues. The DNA of the CDR3 is TGTGCCAGCAGCAGACGGACAGCTGGGGCCAACGTCCTGACTTTC. Residues: CASSRRTAGANVLTF.

The V call is TRBV5-1, the J call TRBJ2-1, with TRBD2 identical over 12 bases. The ends lost 0 bases at V and 9 bases at J; junction bases unmatched: 1. This CDR3 has 14 residues. Germline V lookup: CDR1 SGHRS, CDR2 YFSETQ. For the CDR3, the DNA is TGCGCCAGCAGCTTGGGGACTAGCGGGATTGAGCAGTTCTTC. Encoded protein: CASSLGTSGIEQFF. Looking up the rest from reference TRBV5-1 and TRBJ2-1 gives the full variable domain: KAGVTQTPRYLIKTRGQQVTLSCSPISGHRSVSWYQQTPGQGLQFLFEYFSETQRNKGNFPGRFSGRQFSNSRSEMNVSTLELGDSALYLCASSLGTSGIEQFFGPGTRLTVL.

This clone was counted once. The chain links TRBV25-1 to TRBJ2-3, with no clear D. V was pared by 6 bases and J by 0 bases, with 4 bases between. The germline CDR1 and CDR2 sequences are MGHDK and SYGVNS. The CDR3 has 12 amino acids. CDR3 DNA sequence: TGTGCCAGCAGACTCAGCACAGATACGCAGTATTTT. Residues: CASRLSTDTQYF.

The chain employs TRBV9 and TRBJ1-6; maybe TRBD1 (6 bases). The V gene lost 3 bases and the J gene lost 5 bases, with 15 bases spanning the gap. The length of the CDR3 is 16 residues. The germline CDR1 and CDR2 sequences are SGDLS and YYNGEE. CDR3 sequence reads: CASSALTGTNNSPLHF. CDR3 coding DNA: TGTGCCAGCAGCGCGCTAACAGGGACTAATAATTCACCCCTCCACTTT.

The J gene is TRBJ2-1, the V gene TRBV29-1; 13 nucleotides align to TRBD2. This CDR3 has 14 residues. V shed 7 bases and J 5 bases; nucleotides not matched to a gene: 5. Germline CDR1 reads SQVTM; CDR2 reads ANQGSEA. This CDR3 reads CSELAGGTDNEQFF. CDR3 coding DNA: TGCAGCGAACTAGCGGGAGGGACAGACAATGAGCAGTTCTTC.

J is TRBJ2-6 and V is TRBV6-5; no firm D call. Germline V lookup: CDR1 MNHEY, CDR2 SVGAGI. The CDR3 spans 13 residues. The V gene lost 5 bases and the J gene lost 7 bases, with 9 bases spanning the gap. The CDR3 nucleotides are TGTGCCAGCAGTGAAGTTGGCGCCAACGTCCTGACTTTC. Protein product: CASSEVGANVLTF.

This chain uses TRBV6-5 with TRBJ2-1; 10 nucleotides match TRBD2. CDR3 size: 15 residues. Germline values: CDR1 MNHEY, CDR2 SVGAGI. Trimming cost V 2 bases and J 10 bases; bases outside gene matches: 8. Here the CDR3 reads CASSYGGTSVFEQFF. The CDR3 DNA reads TGTGCCAGCAGTTACGGTGGGACTAGCGTTTTCGAGCAGTTCTTC.

This chain connects TRBV9 to TRBJ2-5, with D possibly matching TRBD2 (5 bases). With the DNA end fitting TRBJ2-7 better, the J assignment may be wrong. Germline CDR1 and CDR2: SGDLS and YYNGEE. The CDR3 consists of 13 residues. This CDR3 is CASSAPPGYEQYF. CDR3 sequence (DNA): TGTGCCAGCAGCGCCCCTCCGGGGTACGAGCAGTACTTC.

This rearrangement joins TRBV6-1 to TRBJ2-1, with a possible D match to TRBD2 (5 bases). The germline CDR1 and CDR2 sequences are MNHNS and SASEGT. The CDR3 contains 15 residues. The V end lost 1 base, the J end lost 2 bases, and 9 bases lay between the germline ends. CDR3 bases: TGTGCCAGCAGTGAAGAGAGGACTCCCTACAATGAGCAGTTCTTC. Its protein product is CASSEERTPYNEQFF.

This clone appeared many times. The chain links TRBV29-1 to TRBJ2-7, with 10 bases matching TRBD1. J lost 4 bases, V lost 1 base, and 7 bases had no gene match. In germline, CDR1 is SQVTM, CDR2 ANQGSEA. CDR3 length: 15 amino acids. The CDR3 reads CSVEGIGTGVYEQYF. CDR3 DNA: TGCAGCGTTGAAGGAATTGGGACAGGGGTATACGAGCAGTACTTC.

The J gene is TRBJ2-1, the V gene TRBV9; weak D call: TRBD2 (6 bases). V shed 3 bases and J shed 5 bases, with 12 bases lying between them. CDR1 and CDR2 (germline): SGDLS, YYNGEE. The CDR3 sequence is 14 residues long. This chain's CDR3 is CASSAPGGHNEQFF. The CDR3 bases are TGTGCCAGCAGCGCACCCGGGGGACACAATGAGCAGTTCTTC.

This chain uses TRBV18 with TRBJ2-7, with 7 nucleotides matching TRBD2. The CDR3 length is 14 residues. The germline CDR1 and CDR2 sequences are KGHSH and LQKENI. V dropped 3 bases and J dropped 0; count of bases not matched to a gene: 2. CDR3 bases: TGTGCCAGCTCACCTTCGGGGGGCTCCTACGAGCAGTACTTC. The encoded protein is CASSPSGGSYEQYF.

This clone was detected a few times. The chain recombines TRBV5-1 with TRBJ2-1; 8 positions match TRBD2. The germline V gene has CDR1 SGHRS and CDR2 YFSETQ. V shed 3 bases and J 0 bases; nucleotides not matched to a gene: 5. The CDR3 covers 16 residues. The CDR3 is CASSSYSGASYNEQFF. Written as DNA, the CDR3 is TGCGCCAGCAGCTCCTATAGCGGGGCCTCCTACAATGAGCAGTTCTTC.

The chain carries TRBV4-1 and TRBJ1-5, with D perhaps matching TRBD1 (6 bases). Trimming pared 0 bases from V and 4 bases from J, leaving 10 bases between. Germline V gives CDR1 MGHRA, CDR2 YSYEKL. CDR3 length: 15 amino acids. CDR3 sequence: CASSQEGGNNQPQHF. CDR3 in DNA: TGCGCCAGCAGCCAAGAAGGGGGGAATAATCAGCCCCAGCATTTT.

CDR3 loop: CASSIAATRANVLTF. Here the CDR3 DNA reads TGTGCCAGTAGTATAGCGGCCACTCGGGCCAACGTCCTGACTTTC. V usage is TRBV19 and J usage is TRBJ2-6; D is unresolved. V dropped 1 base and J dropped 5 bases, with 9 bases sitting between them. This CDR3 comprises 15 residues. The V gene's germline CDR1 is LNHDA and CDR2 SQIVND (reference sequence).

In this sample, this clone turned up a few times. The chain has TRBV15 and TRBJ2-3, with D perhaps matching TRBD1 (5 bases). CDR3 length: 15 residues. V was trimmed by 0 bases and J by 6 bases, leaving 13 bases between them. Germline-derived CDR1 and CDR2 are LNHNV and YYDKDF (reference sequence). For the CDR3, the DNA is TGTGCCACCAGCAGAGATCCGGACACGGCGGATACGCAGTATTTT. It codes for CATSRDPDTADTQYF.

This rearrangement joins TRBV18 to TRBJ1-3; D uncertain. Germline CDR1 is KGHSH and CDR2 is LQKENI. With 0 bases removed from V and 0 bases from J, the gap between germline ends came to 6 bases. The length of the CDR3 is 15 residues. CDR3 in amino acids: CASSPPGRSGNTIYF. The DNA of the CDR3 is TGTGCCAGCTCACCACCCGGGCGCTCTGGAAACACCATATATTTT.

The rearrangement joins TRBV18 to TRBJ2-1; 9 bases agree with TRBD2. Unmatched junction bases numbered 4, after V lost 2 bases and J lost 5 bases. This CDR3 has 15 residues. CDR1 is KGHSH and CDR2 is LQKENI in the germline V gene. The CDR3 region has the DNA TGTGCCAGCTCACCATTGACTAGCGGCAACAATGAGCAGTTCTTC. It yields the protein CASSPLTSGNNEQFF.

The chain links TRBV11-3 to TRBJ2-3; 8 bases fit TRBD2. Trimming removed 0 bases from V and 4 bases from J; junction bases left unmatched: 6. There are 16 residues in the CDR3. Germline V CDR1 and CDR2: SGHNT, YENEEA. The CDR3 spells CASSLDGSGTADTQYF. Written as DNA, the CDR3 is TGTGCCAGCAGCTTAGATGGTAGCGGGACGGCAGATACGCAGTATTTT. Together with reference TRBV11-3 and TRBJ2-3, the CDR3 gives the full variable domain: EAGVVQSPRYKIIEKKQPVAFWCNPISGHNTLYWYLQNLGQGPELLIRYENEEAVDDSQLPKDRFSAERLKGVDSTLKIQPAELGDSAVYLCASSLDGSGTADTQYFGPGTRLTVL.

The table lists this clone with a few counts. Different DNA sequences within this sample yield the same CDR3. This chain links TRBV29-1 with TRBJ2-5, with D possibly being TRBD1 or TRBD2 (5 bases each). The CDR3 runs to 12 residues. Per the germline V gene, CDR1 is SQVTM and CDR2 is ANQGSEA. V lost 6 bases and J 4 bases, leaving 12 bases between the germline ends. The CDR3 region has the DNA TGCAGCGTGGGGGTGGGGCGAGAGACCCAGTACTTC. Amino acid sequence: CSVGVGRETQYF. The full variable domain, in which reference TRBV29-1 and TRBJ2-5 provide the parts outside the CDR3, is SAVISQKPSRDICQRGTSLTIQCQVDSQVTMMFWYRQQPGQSLTLIATANQGSEATYESGFVIDKFPISRPNLTFSTLTVSNMSPEDSSIYLCSVGVGRETQYFGPGTRLLVL.